These T cell receptor beta chains were read from a single sample in a study of human versus mouse CDR3 diversity and MHC coevolution. Generated by immunoSEQ multiplex PCR, the TCRdb table keeps only in-frame clones and is missing some. The profile shows about 60,000 clones, roughly 93% of them singletons. The sample consisted of naive CD4+ T cells from blood. The receptor set was obtained from a person aged 55 to 75 in good health. The CDR3 runs from the conserved cysteine through the conserved F or W. A D gene is named only where the DNA matches it firmly. Rows may omit the clone size; those that give it use once, few, many or a size class.

V,size,J,D,CDR3,DNA
TRBV29-1,NA,TRBJ1-4,NA,CSVVFPIRGEKLFF,TGCAGCGTTGTTTTTCCCATTCGGGGGGAAAAACTGTTTTTT
TRBV19,NA,TRBJ1-1,NA,CASSMSGGQKNTEAFF,TGTGCCAGTAGTATGTCCGGCGGACAGAAGAACACTGAAGCTTTCTTT
TRBV2,NA,TRBJ2-3,NA,CASNRDPGTDTQYF,TGTGCCAGCAATCGGGATCCTGGGACAGATACGCAGTATTTT
TRBV21-1,NA,TRBJ2-4,NA,CASSKAWTGKRPLAKNIQYF,TGTGCCAGCAGCAAAGCGTGGACAGGGAAGAGACCGCTAGCCAAAAACATTCAGTACTTC
TRBV11-3,NA,TRBJ1-4,NA,CASSPSGLEASTNEKLFF,TGTGCCAGCAGCCCCAGCGGTTTAGAGGCATCAACTAATGAAAAACTGTTTTTT
TRBV11-2,NA,TRBJ2-7,TRBD2,CASSSERGPTYEQYF,TGTGCCAGCAGCTCCGAGCGGGGACCGACCTACGAGCAGTACTTC
TRBV5-1,NA,TRBJ2-4,TRBD1,CASSLSGTGINIQYF,TGCGCCAGCAGCTTGTCGGGGACAGGGATCAACATTCAGTACTTC
TRBV5-8,once,TRBJ2-5,NA,CASSLSRTVQETQYF,TGTGCCAGCAGCTTGTCCCGGACAGTCCAAGAGACCCAGTACTTC
TRBV5-1,NA,TRBJ2-1,TRBD1,CASSRQGSSYNEQFF,TGCGCCAGCAGCCGACAGGGGAGCTCCTACAATGAGCAGTTCTTC
TRBV14,NA,TRBJ2-1,TRBD2,CASSQDGTRTLYNEQFF,TGTGCCAGCAGCCAAGATGGGACTAGAACCCTATACAATGAGCAGTTCTTC
TRBV15,NA,TRBJ2-7,NA,CATANSRNEQYF,TGTGCCACCGCAAACTCGAGGAACGAGCAGTACTTC
TRBV18,NA,TRBJ1-1,NA,CASSPLVLSNTEAFF,TGTGCCAGCTCACCACTTGTGCTCAGTAACACTGAAGCTTTCTTT
TRBV7-7,NA,TRBJ2-1,NA,CASSTSTSSYNEQFF,TGTGCCAGCAGCACTAGCACCAGCTCCTACAATGAGCAGTTCTTC
TRBV25-1,NA,TRBJ2-3,TRBD1,CASSDLDRGNTDTQYF,TGTGCCAGCAGTGACCTCGACAGGGGGAACACAGATACGCAGTATTTT
TRBV19,once,TRBJ2-1,TRBD2,CASSIEAGGGYNEQFF,TGTGCCAGTAGTATAGAGGCGGGGGGCGGCTACAATGAGCAGTTCTTC
TRBV5-6,NA,TRBJ2-7,NA,CASTSRRQGFNEQYF,TGTGCCAGCACCTCAAGGCGGCAGGGGTTCAACGAGCAGTACTTC
TRBV5-1,NA,TRBJ2-7,NA,CASSLSTREVEQYF,TGCGCCAGCAGCTTGTCGACCAGGGAGGTTGAGCAGTACTTC
TRBV29-1,NA,TRBJ1-2,TRBD1,CSVYRTGGRYTF,TGCAGCGTTTACCGGACAGGGGGCCGCTACACCTTC
TRBV6-5,NA,TRBJ2-5,TRBD1,CASSRTGGAETQYF,TGTGCCAGCAGCCGGACAGGGGGCGCAGAGACCCAGTACTTC
TRBV10-3,NA,TRBJ1-5,NA,CAIGSDNQPQHF,TGTGCCATCGGCTCAGACAATCAGCCCCAGCATTTT
TRBV5-1,NA,TRBJ2-5,NA,CASTRTGETETQYF,TGCGCCAGCACCCGTACGGGAGAGACGGAGACCCAGTACTTC
TRBV25-1,NA,TRBJ2-3,NA,CASSKTGSLITDTQYF,TGTGCCAGCAGTAAAACAGGGTCCCTTATCACAGATACGCAGTATTTT
TRBV9,NA,TRBJ1-6,NA,CASSVVPGSNSPLHF,TGTGCCAGCAGCGTTGTGCCAGGGTCTAATTCACCCCTCCACTTT
TRBV7-6,NA,TRBJ1-5,NA,CASSLGQHNQPQHF,TGTGCCAGCAGCTTAGGACAGCACAATCAGCCCCAGCATTTT
TRBV11-1,NA,TRBJ2-1,NA,CASSSFMGQNEQFF,TGTGCCAGCAGCTCCTTTATGGGGCAGAATGAGCAGTTCTTC
TRBV18,NA,TRBJ1-3,NA,CASSPPRDTGNTIYF,TGTGCCAGCTCACCACCCCGGGACACTGGAAACACCATATATTTT
TRBV5-5,NA,TRBJ1-2,NA,CASSPRGGGYTF,TGTGCCAGCAGCCCCAGGGGCGGAGGCTACACCTTC
TRBV19,NA,TRBJ2-3,NA,CASSQASGTDTQYF,TGTGCCAGTAGCCAGGCTAGCGGCACAGATACGCAGTATTTT
TRBV9,few,TRBJ2-1,TRBD1,CASSVGQHNEQFF,TGTGCCAGCAGCGTGGGACAGCACAATGAGCAGTTCTTC
TRBV4-1,NA,TRBJ2-4,NA,CASSHTSVAKNIQYF,TGCGCCAGCAGCCATACCTCAGTAGCCAAAAACATTCAGTACTTC
TRBV6-5,few,TRBJ1-1,TRBD1,CASSYSTGGTEAFF,TGTGCCAGCAGTTACTCTACAGGGGGTACTGAAGCTTTCTTT
TRBV7-9,NA,TRBJ2-1,TRBD2,CASGRAIEQFF,TGTGCTAGCGGGAGGGCCATTGAGCAGTTCTTC